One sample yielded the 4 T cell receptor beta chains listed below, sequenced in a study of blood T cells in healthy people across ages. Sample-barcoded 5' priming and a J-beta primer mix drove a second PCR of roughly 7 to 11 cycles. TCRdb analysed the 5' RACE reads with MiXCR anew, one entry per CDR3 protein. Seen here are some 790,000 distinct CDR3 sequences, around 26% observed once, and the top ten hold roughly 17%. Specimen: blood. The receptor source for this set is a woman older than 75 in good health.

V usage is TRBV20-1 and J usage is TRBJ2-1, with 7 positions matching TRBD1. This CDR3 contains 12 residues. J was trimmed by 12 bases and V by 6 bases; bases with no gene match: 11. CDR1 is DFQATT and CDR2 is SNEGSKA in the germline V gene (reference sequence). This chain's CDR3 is CSARTGNRGQFF. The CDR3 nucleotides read TGCAGTGCGCGGACAGGAAATCGGGGGCAGTTCTTC.

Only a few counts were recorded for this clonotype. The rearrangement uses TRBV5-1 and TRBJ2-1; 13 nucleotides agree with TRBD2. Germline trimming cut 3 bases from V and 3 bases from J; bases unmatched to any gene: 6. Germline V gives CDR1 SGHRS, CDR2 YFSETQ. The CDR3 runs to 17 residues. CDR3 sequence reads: CASSSGLAGEVYNEQFF. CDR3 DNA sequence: TGCGCCAGCAGCTCAGGACTAGCGGGGGAGGTCTACAATGAGCAGTTCTTC. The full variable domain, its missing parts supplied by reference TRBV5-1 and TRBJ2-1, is KAGVTQTPRYLIKTRGQQVTLSCSPISGHRSVSWYQQTPGQGLQFLFEYFSETQRNKGNFPGRFSGRQFSNSRSEMNVSTLELGDSALYLCASSSGLAGEVYNEQFFGPGTRLTVL.

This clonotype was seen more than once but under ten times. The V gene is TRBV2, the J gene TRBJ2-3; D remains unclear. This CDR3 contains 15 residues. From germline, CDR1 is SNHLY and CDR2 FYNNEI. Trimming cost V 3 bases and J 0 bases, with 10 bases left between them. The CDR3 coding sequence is TGTGCCAGCAGTGAGTGTTCTGCTAGCACAGATACGCAGTATTTT. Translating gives CASSECSASTDTQYF. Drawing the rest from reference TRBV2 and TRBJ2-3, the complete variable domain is EPEVTQTPSHQVTQMGQEVILRCVPISNHLYFYWYRQILGQKVEFLVSFYNNEISEKSEIFDDQFSVERPDGSNFTLKIRSTKLEDSAMYFCASSECSASTDTQYFGPGTRLTVL.

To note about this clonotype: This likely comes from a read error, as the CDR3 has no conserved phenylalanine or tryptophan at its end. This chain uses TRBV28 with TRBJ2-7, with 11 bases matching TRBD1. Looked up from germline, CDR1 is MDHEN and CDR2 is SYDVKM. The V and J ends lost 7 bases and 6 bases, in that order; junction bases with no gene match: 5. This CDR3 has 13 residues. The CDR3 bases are TGTGCCAGCAACAGGACAGGGGGCGGCGAGCAGTACCTC. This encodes CASNRTGGGEQYL.